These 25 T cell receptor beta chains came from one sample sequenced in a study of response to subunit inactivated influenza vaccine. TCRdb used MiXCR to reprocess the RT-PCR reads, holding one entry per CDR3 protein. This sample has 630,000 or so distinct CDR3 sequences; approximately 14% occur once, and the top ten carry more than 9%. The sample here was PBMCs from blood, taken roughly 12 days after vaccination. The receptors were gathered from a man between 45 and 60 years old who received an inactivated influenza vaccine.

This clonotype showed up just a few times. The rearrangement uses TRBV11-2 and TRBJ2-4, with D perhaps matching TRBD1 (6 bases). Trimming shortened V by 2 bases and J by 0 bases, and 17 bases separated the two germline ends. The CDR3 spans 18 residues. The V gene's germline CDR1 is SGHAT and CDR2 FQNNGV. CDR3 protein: CASSLRGSDLIAKNIQYF. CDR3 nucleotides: TGTGCCAGCAGCTTAAGGGGGTCGGACCTTATAGCCAAAAACATTCAGTACTTC.

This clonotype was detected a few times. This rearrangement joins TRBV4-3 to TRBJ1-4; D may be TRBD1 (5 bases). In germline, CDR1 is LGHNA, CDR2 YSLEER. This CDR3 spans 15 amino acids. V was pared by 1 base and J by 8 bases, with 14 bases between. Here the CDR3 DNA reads TGCGCCAGCAGCCAAGGACGCGGGGGTTGGGAAAAACTGTTTTTT. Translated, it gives CASSQGRGGWEKLFF.

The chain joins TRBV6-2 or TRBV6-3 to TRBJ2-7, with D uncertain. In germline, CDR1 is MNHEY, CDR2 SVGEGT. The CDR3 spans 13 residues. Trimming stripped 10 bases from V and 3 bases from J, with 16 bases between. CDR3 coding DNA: TGTGCCACCTCGGGCATCTCTGACTACGAGCAGTACTTC. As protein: CATSGISDYEQYF.

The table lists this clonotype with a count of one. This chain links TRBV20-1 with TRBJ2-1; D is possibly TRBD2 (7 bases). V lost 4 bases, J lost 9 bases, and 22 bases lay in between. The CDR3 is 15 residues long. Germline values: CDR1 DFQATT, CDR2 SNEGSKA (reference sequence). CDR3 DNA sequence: TGCAGTGCTACGTTCGGGGGGCCTTCGTTTGGTGAGCAGTTCTTC. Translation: CSATFGGPSFGEQFF.

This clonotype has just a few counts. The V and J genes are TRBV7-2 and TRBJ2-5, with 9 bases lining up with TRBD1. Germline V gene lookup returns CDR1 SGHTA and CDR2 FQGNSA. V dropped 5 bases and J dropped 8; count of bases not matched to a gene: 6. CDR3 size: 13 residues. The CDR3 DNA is TGTGCCAGCAGCGTTCCGGGACAGGGAACCCAGTACTTC. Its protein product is CASSVPGQGTQYF.

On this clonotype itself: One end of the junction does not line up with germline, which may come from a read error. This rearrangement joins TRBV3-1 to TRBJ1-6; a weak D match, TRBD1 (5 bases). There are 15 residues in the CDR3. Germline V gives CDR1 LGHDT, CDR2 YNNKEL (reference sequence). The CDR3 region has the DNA TGTGCCAGCACCCAAGGCTGGGGGTATAATTCACCCCTCCACTTT. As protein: CASTQGWGYNSPLHF. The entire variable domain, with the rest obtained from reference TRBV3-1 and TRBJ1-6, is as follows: DTAVSQTPKYLVTQMGNDKSIKCEQNLGHDTMYWYKQDSKKFLKIMFSYNNKELIINETVPNRFSPKSPDKAHLNLHINSLELGDSAVYFCASTQGWGYNSPLHFGNGTRLTVT.

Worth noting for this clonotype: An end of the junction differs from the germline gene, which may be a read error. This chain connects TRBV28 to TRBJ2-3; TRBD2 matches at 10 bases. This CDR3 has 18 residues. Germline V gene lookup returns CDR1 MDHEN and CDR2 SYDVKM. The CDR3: CTSSLMTSGPTSTDTQYF. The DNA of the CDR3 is TGTACCAGCAGTTTAATGACTAGCGGGCCTACTAGCACAGATACGCAGTATTTT.

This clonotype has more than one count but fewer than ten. The CDR3 loop is CATSDPGLGEETQYF. In nucleotides, the CDR3 is TGTGCCACCAGTGACCCAGGATTGGGCGAAGAGACCCAGTACTTC. The chain links TRBV24-1 to TRBJ2-5; D call uncertain. Germline V gene data show CDR1 as KGHDR and CDR2 as SFDVKD. Trimming cost V 4 bases and J 3 bases, with 14 bases left between them. This CDR3 region has 15 residues.

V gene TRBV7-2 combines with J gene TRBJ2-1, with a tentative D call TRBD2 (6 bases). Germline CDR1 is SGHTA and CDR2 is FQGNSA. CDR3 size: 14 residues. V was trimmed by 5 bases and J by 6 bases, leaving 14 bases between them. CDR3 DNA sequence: TGTGCCAGCAGCCCCCCAGTGGGGGGCAATGAGCAGTTCTTC. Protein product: CASSPPVGGNEQFF.

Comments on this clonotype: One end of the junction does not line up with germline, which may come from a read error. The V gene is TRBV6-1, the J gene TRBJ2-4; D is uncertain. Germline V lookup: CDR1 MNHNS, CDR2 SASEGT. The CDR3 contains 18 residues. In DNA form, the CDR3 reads TGTGCCATCAGTGAAGCAGGTCCCAGAAGCCTAGCCAAAAACATTCAGTACTTC. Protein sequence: CAISEAGPRSLAKNIQYF.

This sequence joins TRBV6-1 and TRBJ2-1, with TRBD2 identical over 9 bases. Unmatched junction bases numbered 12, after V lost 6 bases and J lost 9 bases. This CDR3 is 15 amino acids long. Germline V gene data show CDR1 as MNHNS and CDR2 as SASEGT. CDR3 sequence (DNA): TGTGCCAGCAGATCGGCTAGCGGGAATTTGGTTGAGCAGTTCTTC. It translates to CASRSASGNLVEQFF.

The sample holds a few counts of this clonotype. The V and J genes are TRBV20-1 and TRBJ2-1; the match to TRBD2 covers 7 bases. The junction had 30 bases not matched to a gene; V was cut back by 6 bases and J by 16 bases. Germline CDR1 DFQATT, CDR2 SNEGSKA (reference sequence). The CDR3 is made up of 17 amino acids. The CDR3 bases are TGCAGTGCCCACGGGGGGACCAGCCAAATCTCCTACAATGAGCGTTTCTTC. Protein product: CSAHGGTSQISYNERFF.

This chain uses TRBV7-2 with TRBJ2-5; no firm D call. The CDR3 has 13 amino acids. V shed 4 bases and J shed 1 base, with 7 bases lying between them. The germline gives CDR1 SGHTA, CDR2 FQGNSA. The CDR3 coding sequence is TGTGCCAGCAGCTGGGCAGTCCAAGAGACCCAGTACTTC. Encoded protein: CASSWAVQETQYF.

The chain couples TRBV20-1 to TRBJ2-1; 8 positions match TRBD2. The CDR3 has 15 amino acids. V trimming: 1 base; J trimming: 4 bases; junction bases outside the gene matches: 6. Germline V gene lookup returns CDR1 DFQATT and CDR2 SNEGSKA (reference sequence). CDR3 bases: TGCAGTGCTAGAGTCGGACTAGCCCGATACAATGAGCAGTTCTTC. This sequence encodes CSARVGLARYNEQFF.

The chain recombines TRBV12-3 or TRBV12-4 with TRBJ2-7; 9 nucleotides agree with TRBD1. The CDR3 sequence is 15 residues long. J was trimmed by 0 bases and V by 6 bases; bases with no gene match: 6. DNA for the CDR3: TGTGCCAGCAGGGGGACAGGGCCCAACTCCTACGAGCAGTACTTC. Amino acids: CASRGTGPNSYEQYF.

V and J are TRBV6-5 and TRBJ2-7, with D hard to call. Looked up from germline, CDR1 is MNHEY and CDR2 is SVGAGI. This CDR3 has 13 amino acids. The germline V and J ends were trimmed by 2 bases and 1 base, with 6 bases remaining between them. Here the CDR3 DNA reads TGTGCCAGCAGTTACGCTTTGTCCTACGAGCAGTACTTC. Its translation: CASSYALSYEQYF.

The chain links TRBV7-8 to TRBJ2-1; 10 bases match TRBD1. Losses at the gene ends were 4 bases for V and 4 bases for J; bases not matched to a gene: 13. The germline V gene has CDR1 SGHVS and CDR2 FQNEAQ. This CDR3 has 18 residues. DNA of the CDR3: TGTGCCAGCAGCTCCGGGACAGGGGAAGTCGGATTATACAATGAGCAGTTCTTC. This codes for CASSSGTGEVGLYNEQFF.

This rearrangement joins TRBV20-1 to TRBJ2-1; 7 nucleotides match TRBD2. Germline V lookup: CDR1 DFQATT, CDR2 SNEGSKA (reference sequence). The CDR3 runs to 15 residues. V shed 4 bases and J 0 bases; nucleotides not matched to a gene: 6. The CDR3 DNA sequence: TGCAGTGCTAAGAAACGGACTAGCTCCTACAATGAGCAGTTCTTC. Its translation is CSAKKRTSSYNEQFF.

CDR3 loop: CSARIMKAKNIQYF. CDR3 in DNA: TGCAGTGCGCGTATAATGAAAGCCAAAAACATTCAGTACTTC. J is TRBJ2-4 and V is TRBV20-1; no clear D. Trimming shortened V by 6 bases and J by 0 bases, and 12 bases separated the two germline ends. CDR3 length: 14 amino acids. The germline V gene has CDR1 DFQATT and CDR2 SNEGSKA (reference sequence).

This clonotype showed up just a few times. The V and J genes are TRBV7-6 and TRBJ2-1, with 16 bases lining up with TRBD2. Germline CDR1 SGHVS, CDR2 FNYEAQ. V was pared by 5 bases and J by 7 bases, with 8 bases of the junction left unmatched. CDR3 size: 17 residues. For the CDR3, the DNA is TGTGCCAGCAGCATACTGGGACTAGCGGGGGGGAGTAATGAGCAGTTCTTC. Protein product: CASSILGLAGGSNEQFF.

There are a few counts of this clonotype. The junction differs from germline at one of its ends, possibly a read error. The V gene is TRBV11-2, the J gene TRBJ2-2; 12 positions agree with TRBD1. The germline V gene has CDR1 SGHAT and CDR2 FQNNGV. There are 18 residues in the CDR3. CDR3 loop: CASSFPPGQGAKTGELFF. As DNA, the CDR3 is TGTGCCAGCAGCTTCCCTCCGGGACAGGGGGCGAAGACCGGGGAGCTGTTTTTT.

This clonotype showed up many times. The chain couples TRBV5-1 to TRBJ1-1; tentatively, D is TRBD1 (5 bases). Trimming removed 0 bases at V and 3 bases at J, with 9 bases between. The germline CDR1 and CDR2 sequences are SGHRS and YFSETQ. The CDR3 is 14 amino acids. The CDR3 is CASSLEPGHTEAFF. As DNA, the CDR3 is TGCGCCAGCAGCTTGGAACCGGGGCACACTGAAGCTTTCTTT. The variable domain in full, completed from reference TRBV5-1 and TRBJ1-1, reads KAGVTQTPRYLIKTRGQQVTLSCSPISGHRSVSWYQQTPGQGLQFLFEYFSETQRNKGNFPGRFSGRQFSNSRSEMNVSTLELGDSALYLCASSLEPGHTEAFFGQGTRLTVV.

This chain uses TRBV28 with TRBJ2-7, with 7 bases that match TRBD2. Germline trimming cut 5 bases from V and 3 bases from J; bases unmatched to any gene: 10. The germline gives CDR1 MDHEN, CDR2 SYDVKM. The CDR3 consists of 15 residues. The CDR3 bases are TGTGCCAGCAGTCCGACGGCTGGGACTATCTACGAGCAGTACTTC. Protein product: CASSPTAGTIYEQYF.

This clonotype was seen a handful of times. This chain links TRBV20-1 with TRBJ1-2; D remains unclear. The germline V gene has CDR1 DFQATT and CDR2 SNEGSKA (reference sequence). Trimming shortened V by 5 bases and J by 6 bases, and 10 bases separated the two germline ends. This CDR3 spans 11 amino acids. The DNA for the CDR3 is TGCAGTGCTGACCCCACTGATGGCTACACCTTC. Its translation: CSADPTDGYTF.

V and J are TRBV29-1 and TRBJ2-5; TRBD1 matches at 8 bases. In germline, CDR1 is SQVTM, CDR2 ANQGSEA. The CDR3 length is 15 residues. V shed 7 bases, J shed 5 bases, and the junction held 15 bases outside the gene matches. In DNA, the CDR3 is TGCAGCGCAGAAGACAGGGGCCAGGGCCCGGAGACCCAGTACTTC. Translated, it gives CSAEDRGQGPETQYF.